The 5 T cell receptor beta chains below all came from one sample that was sequenced in a study of control samples from healthy donors and cancer patients. TCRdb's table, derived via immunoSEQ multiplex PCR, lists solely in-frame clones and lacks some. Altogether approximately 87,000 clones are present, 91% being singletons, with the ten largest covering 17%. The sample comprised blood. These receptors originate from a man in his fifties in good health.

The gene calls are TRBV5-1 and TRBJ2-7; D is unresolved. The V and J ends lost 1 base and 5 bases respectively, with 7 bases between them. Per the germline V gene, CDR1 is SGHRS and CDR2 is YFSETQ. The CDR3 has 12 residues. The CDR3: CASSLNLNEQYF. The DNA of the CDR3 is TGCGCCAGCAGCTTGAACCTAAACGAGCAGTACTTC.

The chain has TRBV11-2 and TRBJ1-4; D possibly corresponds to TRBD1 (5 bases). The CDR3 consists of 14 residues. CDR1 and CDR2 (germline): SGHAT, FQNNGV. V lost 1 base and J 13 bases, leaving 16 bases between the germline ends. The CDR3 loop is CASSLGQGPNGLFF. For the CDR3, the DNA is TGTGCCAGCAGCTTAGGGCAGGGCCCGAATGGACTGTTTTTT.

This sequence joins TRBV5-1 and TRBJ2-2; D is unclear. The germline V gene encodes CDR1 SGHRS and CDR2 YFSETQ. CDR3 length equals 16 residues. V lost 1 base and J 0 bases, leaving 10 bases between the germline ends. As DNA, the CDR3 is TGCGCCAGCAGCTTGAGGGTCGCAACGAACACCGGGGAGCTGTTTTTT. Amino acid sequence: CASSLRVATNTGELFF.

The J gene is TRBJ2-1, the V gene TRBV11-3; the D gene could be TRBD1 or TRBD2 (6 bases each). Trimming stripped 1 base from V and 4 bases from J, with 14 bases between. The CDR3 runs 16 residues. Germline assignment: CDR1 SGHNT and CDR2 YENEEA. CDR3 protein: CASSLGYRAGYNEQFF. The CDR3 nucleotides are TGTGCCAGCAGCTTAGGGTACAGGGCGGGATACAATGAGCAGTTCTTC.

The chain recombines TRBV5-1 with TRBJ2-6; the D is unclear. Germline V gene lookup returns CDR1 SGHRS and CDR2 YFSETQ. Between the trimmed V and J ends, which lost 0 bases and 0 bases, there was a span of 4 bases. The length of the CDR3 is 15 residues. DNA for the CDR3: TGCGCCAGCAGCTTGGGAGGCTCTGGGGCCAACGTCCTGACTTTC. This codes for CASSLGGSGANVLTF.